The 21 T cell receptor beta chains reported below all come from one sample, sequenced in a study of control samples from healthy donors and cancer patients. TCRdb's table, derived via immunoSEQ multiplex PCR, lists solely in-frame clones and lacks some. In the table there are about 21,000 clones, around four fifths of which are singletons. The sample consisted of PBMCs. These receptors came from a man in his sixties with colorectal cancer.

The CDR3: CASSLRETDEQFF. In nucleotides, the CDR3 is TGTGCCAGCAGCTTAAGGGAGACTGATGAGCAGTTCTTC. V and J are TRBV7-9 and TRBJ2-1; the D gene is possibly TRBD2 (5 bases). The V gene lost 2 bases and the J gene lost 8 bases, with 10 bases spanning the gap. The CDR3 has 13 residues. From germline, CDR1 is SEHNR and CDR2 FQNEAQ (reference sequence).

V gene TRBV11-2 combines with J gene TRBJ1-1, with D unresolved. The V gene's germline CDR1 is SGHAT and CDR2 FQNNGV. The V gene lost 6 bases and the J gene lost 6 bases, with 11 bases spanning the gap. The CDR3 has 12 residues. Here the CDR3 DNA reads TGTGCCAGCAGTTTCGTGTCGGCTGAAGCTTTCTTT. Amino acids: CASSFVSAEAFF.

V gene TRBV4-1 combines with J gene TRBJ2-1; 9 bases agree with TRBD1. The CDR3 length is 14 residues. CDR1 is MGHRA, CDR2 YSYEKL, per germline. V shed 0 bases and J 14 bases; nucleotides not matched to a gene: 8. The CDR3 sequence: CASSQDGSGTGKFF. The CDR3 DNA reads as TGCGCCAGCAGCCAAGATGGATCCGGGACAGGGAAGTTCTTC.

This clone was picked up a small number of times. The chain links TRBV4-1 to TRBJ2-2; 10 positions agree with TRBD2. The CDR3 is 16 amino acids. CDR1 and CDR2 (germline): MGHRA, YSYEKL. Trimming removed 0 bases from V and 5 bases from J; junction bases left unmatched: 3. This CDR3 is CASSQESGGDTGELFF. The DNA of the CDR3 is TGCGCCAGCAGCCAAGAAAGCGGGGGGGATACCGGGGAGCTGTTTTTT.

This chain links TRBV14 with TRBJ1-1, with D perhaps TRBD1 (5 bases). Trimming removed 4 bases from V and 4 bases from J, with 16 bases in between. The CDR3 covers 15 residues. CDR1 SGHDN and CDR2 FVKESK come from the germline V gene. CDR3 in DNA: TGTGCCAGCAGCCCGGGACCCTCTCGAGGCACTGAAGCTTTCTTT. It codes for CASSPGPSRGTEAFF.

V gene TRBV19 combines with J gene TRBJ2-5, with 12 nucleotides matching TRBD1. The CDR3 is made up of 15 amino acids. The germline V gene has CDR1 LNHDA and CDR2 SQIVND (reference sequence). The V gene end was trimmed by 5 bases and the J gene end by 5 bases; junction bases not matched to a gene: 6. CDR3 DNA: TGTGCCAGTAGTTGGGGACAGGGGGCTGGGGAGACCCAGTACTTC. Residues: CASSWGQGAGETQYF. The full variable domain, with the rest looked up from reference TRBV19 and TRBJ2-5, is DGGITQSPKYLFRKEGQNVTLSCEQNLNHDAMYWYRQDPGQGLRLIYYSQIVNDFQKGDIAEGYSVSREKKESFPLTVTSAQKNPTAFYLCASSWGQGAGETQYFGPGTRLLVL.

There are a few counts of this clone. The chain carries TRBV7-6 and TRBJ1-1; D perhaps matches TRBD1 (5 bases). Deletions cut 1 base from V and 2 bases from J, with 14 bases between. The CDR3 length is 16 residues. CDR1 SGHVS and CDR2 FNYEAQ come from the germline V gene. CDR3 sequence (DNA): TGTGCCAGCAGCTTAGGGTGGCCAGGGACCAACACTGAAGCTTTCTTT. Translation gives CASSLGWPGTNTEAFF.

This clone appeared once. The J gene is TRBJ1-3, the V gene TRBV5-1; a possible D gene is TRBD1 (6 bases). The length of the CDR3 is 13 residues. Trimming took 1 base from V and 7 from J, leaving 9 bases between them. Germline V CDR1 and CDR2: SGHRS, YFSETQ. The CDR3 spells CASSLQQGNTIYF. CDR3 DNA: TGCGCCAGCAGCTTGCAGCAGGGGAACACCATATATTTT.

A note on this clone: Other DNA sequences in this specimen translate into the identical CDR3. The chain combines TRBV2 with TRBJ2-6; TRBD1 is a possible D gene (6 bases). The germline CDR1 and CDR2 sequences are SNHLY and FYNNEI. Trimming cost V 7 bases and J 4 bases, with 20 bases left between them. There are 17 residues in the CDR3. Here the CDR3 reads CASNSKGESGGANVLTF. In DNA, the CDR3 is TGTGCCAGCAACTCGAAGGGGGAATCGGGGGGGGCCAACGTCCTGACTTTC.

DNA for the CDR3: TGTGCCAGCAGCGTAGAAGGCCCAGATACGCAGTATTTT. Protein product: CASSVEGPDTQYF. The rearrangement joins TRBV9 to TRBJ2-3; D ambiguous. This CDR3 spans 13 amino acids. V lost 0 bases to trimming and J lost 4 bases, with 6 bases between them. Germline V CDR1 and CDR2: SGDLS, YYNGEE.

The chain recombines TRBV6-1 with TRBJ2-1; weak D call: TRBD2 (6 bases). V lost 8 bases and J 0 bases, leaving 14 bases between the germline ends. There are 15 residues in the CDR3. Germline V gene lookup returns CDR1 MNHNS and CDR2 SASEGT. CDR3 sequence reads: CASEKGLSSYNEQFF. CDR3 coding DNA: TGTGCCAGCGAGAAAGGACTAAGCTCCTACAATGAGCAGTTCTTC.

The chain has TRBV7-9 and TRBJ1-1; D gene ambiguous. The CDR3 covers 13 residues. CDR1 and CDR2 from the germline V gene are SEHNR and FQNEAQ (reference sequence). Trimming cost V 3 bases and J 5 bases, with 10 bases left between them. The CDR3 nucleotides read TGTGCCAGCAGCTTTGAAGGAAAGACTGAAGCTTTCTTT. Encoded protein: CASSFEGKTEAFF.

This chain joins TRBV6-4 and TRBJ1-2; 8 bases are a match to TRBD1. Germline lookup yields CDR1 MRHNA and CDR2 SNTAGT. Trimming took 5 bases from V and 6 from J; bases not matched to a gene: 8. This CDR3 contains 14 residues. The chain's CDR3 is CASSLDRENHGYTF. The CDR3 nucleotides are TGTGCCAGCAGTCTGGACAGGGAAAACCATGGCTACACCTTC.

The gene calls are TRBV9 and TRBJ1-1; possible D gene TRBD1, 5 bases. Trimming took 1 base from V and 2 from J, leaving 9 bases between them. The CDR3 is made up of 14 amino acids. Germline assignment: CDR1 SGDLS and CDR2 YYNGEE. DNA of the CDR3: TGTGCCAGCAGCGTATCAGGGAGTAACACTGAAGCTTTCTTT. It yields the protein CASSVSGSNTEAFF.

V gene TRBV30 combines with J gene TRBJ2-1; D not resolved. The germline CDR1 and CDR2 sequences are GTSNPN and SVGIG (reference sequence). With 3 bases removed from V and 5 bases from J, the gap between germline ends came to 8 bases. The CDR3 length is 12 residues. Here the CDR3 reads CAWRDRNNEQFF. CDR3 nucleotide sequence: TGTGCCTGGAGGGACCGCAACAATGAGCAGTTCTTC.

The rearrangement uses TRBV7-9 and TRBJ1-1; no definite D call. The CDR3 totals 15 residues. The ends were cut back, 2 bases at V and 2 bases at J, with 12 bases in the middle. Germline V lookup: CDR1 SEHNR, CDR2 FQNEAQ (reference sequence). The CDR3 is CASSLRREANTEAFF. The CDR3 region has the DNA TGTGCCAGCAGCTTACGCCGGGAGGCTAACACTGAAGCTTTCTTT.

This clone was counted only a few times. The chain carries TRBV14 and TRBJ2-7, with D perhaps matching TRBD2 (5 bases). The CDR3 runs to 14 residues. V was shortened by 4 bases and J by 2 bases, with 12 bases between the two germline ends. Germline CDR1 reads SGHDN; CDR2 reads FVKESK. The CDR3 loop is CASSPSRETYEQYF. The CDR3 DNA reads TGTGCCAGCAGCCCGAGTAGGGAGACCTACGAGCAGTACTTC. Filled out from reference TRBV14 and TRBJ2-7, the complete variable domain reads EAGVTQFPSHSVIEKGQTVTLRCDPISGHDNLYWYRRVMGKEIKFLLHFVKESKQDESGMPNNRFLAERTGGTYSTLKVQPAELEDSGVYFCASSPSRETYEQYFGPGTRLTVT.

This clone has only a few counts. The V call is TRBV5-1, the J call TRBJ1-2; TRBD1 matches 8 bases. Per germline, CDR1 SGHRS and CDR2 YFSETQ. V was clipped by 0 bases and J by 4 bases; unmatched bases: 2. CDR3 size: 14 residues. DNA of the CDR3: TGCGCCAGCAGCTTGGGGGACAGGAGCTATGGCTACACCTTC. It specifies CASSLGDRSYGYTF. Full variable domain (rest looked up from reference TRBV5-1 and TRBJ1-2): KAGVTQTPRYLIKTRGQQVTLSCSPISGHRSVSWYQQTPGQGLQFLFEYFSETQRNKGNFPGRFSGRQFSNSRSEMNVSTLELGDSALYLCASSLGDRSYGYTFGSGTRLTVV.

This clone was seen a single time. This chain's CDR3 is CASSQGTVSNQPQHF. The CDR3 DNA follows: TGTGCCAGCTCTCAGGGTACGGTTAGCAATCAGCCCCAGCATTTT. The rearrangement joins TRBV19 to TRBJ1-5; D perhaps matches TRBD1 (5 bases). CDR3 length: 15 amino acids. CDR1 is LNHDA and CDR2 is SQIVND in the germline V gene (reference sequence). V was shortened by 9 bases and J by 0 bases, with 15 bases between the two germline ends.

The chain carries TRBV2 and TRBJ2-3; 12 bases agree with TRBD2. This CDR3 is built from 21 residues. Unmatched junction bases numbered 16, after V lost 1 base and J lost 2 bases. The germline CDR1 and CDR2 sequences are SNHLY and FYNNEI. The CDR3 here is CASSEGVYITSGGPSTDTQYF. CDR3 sequence (DNA): TGTGCCAGCAGTGAAGGTGTCTATATAACTAGCGGGGGGCCTTCCACAGATACGCAGTATTTT.

This clone appeared once. The CDR3 loop reads CASSLGAGVGPFF. DNA of the CDR3: TGTGCCAGCAGTTTGGGAGCGGGGGTTGGCCCGTTCTTC. The chain links TRBV27 to TRBJ2-1; TRBD2 agrees at 8 bases. CDR1 is MNHEY, CDR2 SMNVEV, per germline (reference sequence). With V trimmed by 3 bases and J by 15 bases, 10 bases remained unmatched. The CDR3 is 13 amino acids.